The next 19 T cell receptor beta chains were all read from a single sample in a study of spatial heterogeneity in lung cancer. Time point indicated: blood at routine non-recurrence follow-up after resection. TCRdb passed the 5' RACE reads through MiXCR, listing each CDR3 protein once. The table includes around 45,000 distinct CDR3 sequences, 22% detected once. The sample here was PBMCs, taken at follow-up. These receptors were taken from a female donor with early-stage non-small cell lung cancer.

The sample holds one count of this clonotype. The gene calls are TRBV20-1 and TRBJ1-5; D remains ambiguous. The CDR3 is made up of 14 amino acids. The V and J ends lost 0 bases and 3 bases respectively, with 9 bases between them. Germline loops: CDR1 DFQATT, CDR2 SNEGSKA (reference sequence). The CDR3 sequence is CSARDPLTNQPQHF. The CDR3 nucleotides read TGCAGTGCTAGAGATCCACTGACCAATCAGCCCCAGCATTTT.

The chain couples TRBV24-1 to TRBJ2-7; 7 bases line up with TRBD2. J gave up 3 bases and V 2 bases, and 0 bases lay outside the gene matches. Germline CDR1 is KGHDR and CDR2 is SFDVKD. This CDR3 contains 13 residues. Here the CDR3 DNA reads TGTGCCACCAGTGATTCGGGGGGCTACGAGCAGTACTTC. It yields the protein CATSDSGGYEQYF.

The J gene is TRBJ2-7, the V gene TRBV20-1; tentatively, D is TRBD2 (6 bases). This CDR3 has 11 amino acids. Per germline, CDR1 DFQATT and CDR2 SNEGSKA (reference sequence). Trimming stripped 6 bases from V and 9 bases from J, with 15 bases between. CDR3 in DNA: TGCAGTGCCTTATCGGGGGAGCGGCAGTACGTC. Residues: CSALSGERQYV.

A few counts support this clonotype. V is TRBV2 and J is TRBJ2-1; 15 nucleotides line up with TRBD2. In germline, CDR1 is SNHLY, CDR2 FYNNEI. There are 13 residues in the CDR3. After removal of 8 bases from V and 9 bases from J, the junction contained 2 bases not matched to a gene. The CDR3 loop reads CASGLAGGVEQFF. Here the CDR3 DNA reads TGTGCCAGCGGACTAGCGGGAGGGGTTGAGCAGTTCTTC.

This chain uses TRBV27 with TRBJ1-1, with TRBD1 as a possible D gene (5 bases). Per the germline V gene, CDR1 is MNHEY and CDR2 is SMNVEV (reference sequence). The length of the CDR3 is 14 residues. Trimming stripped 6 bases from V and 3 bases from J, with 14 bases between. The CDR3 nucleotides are TGTGCCAGCAGGCGGACATGGAGAGACACTGAAGCTTTCTTT. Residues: CASRRTWRDTEAFF.

CDR3 DNA sequence: TGTGCCACCAACCCCACAGGAACTGAAGCTTTCTTT. Its protein is CATNPTGTEAFF. This chain links TRBV2 with TRBJ1-1; TRBD1 might be the D (5 bases). CDR3 size: 12 residues. The germline CDR1 and CDR2 sequences are SNHLY and FYNNEI. V dropped 10 bases and J dropped 5 bases, with 14 bases sitting between them.

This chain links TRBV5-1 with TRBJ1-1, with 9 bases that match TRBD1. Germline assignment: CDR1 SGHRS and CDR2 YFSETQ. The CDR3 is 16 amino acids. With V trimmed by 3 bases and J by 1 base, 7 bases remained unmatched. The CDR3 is CASSWSYRGRNTEAFF. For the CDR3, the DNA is TGCGCCAGCAGCTGGAGTTACAGGGGGCGGAACACTGAAGCTTTCTTT.

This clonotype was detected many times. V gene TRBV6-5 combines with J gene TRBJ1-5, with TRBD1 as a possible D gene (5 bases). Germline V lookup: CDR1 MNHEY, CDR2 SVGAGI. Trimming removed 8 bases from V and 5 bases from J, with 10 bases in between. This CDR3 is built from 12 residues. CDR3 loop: CASGRVHQPQHF. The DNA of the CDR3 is TGTGCCAGCGGCAGGGTGCATCAGCCCCAGCATTTT.

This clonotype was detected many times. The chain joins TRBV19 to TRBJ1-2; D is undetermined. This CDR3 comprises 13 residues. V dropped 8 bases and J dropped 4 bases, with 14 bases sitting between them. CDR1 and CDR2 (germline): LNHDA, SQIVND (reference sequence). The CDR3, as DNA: TGTGCCAGTGGACCCCTTTGGGGCTATGGCTACACCTTC. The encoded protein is CASGPLWGYGYTF.

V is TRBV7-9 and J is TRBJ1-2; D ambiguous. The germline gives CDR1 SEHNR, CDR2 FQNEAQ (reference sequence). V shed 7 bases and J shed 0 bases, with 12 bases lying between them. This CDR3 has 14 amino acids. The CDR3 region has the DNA TGTGCCAGCATCCTGATGGAGGCTAACTATGGCTACACCTTC. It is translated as CASILMEANYGYTF.

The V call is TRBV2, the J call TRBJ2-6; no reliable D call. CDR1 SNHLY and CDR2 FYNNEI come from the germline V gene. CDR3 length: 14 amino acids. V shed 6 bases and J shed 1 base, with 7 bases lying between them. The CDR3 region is CASSTQSGANVLTF. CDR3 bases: TGTGCCAGCAGCACTCAATCTGGGGCCAACGTCCTGACTTTC. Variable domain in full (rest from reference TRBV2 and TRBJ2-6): EPEVTQTPSHQVTQMGQEVILRCVPISNHLYFYWYRQILGQKVEFLVSFYNNEISEKSEIFDDQFSVERPDGSNFTLKIRSTKLEDSAMYFCASSTQSGANVLTFGAGSRLTVL.

The CDR3: CATNLYTEAFF. CDR3 nucleotide sequence: TGTGCCACGAACCTTTACACTGAAGCTTTCTTT. The V gene is TRBV12-3 or TRBV12-4, the J gene TRBJ1-1; D gene uncertain. The CDR3 covers 11 residues. Trimming cost V 10 bases and J 3 bases, with 9 bases left between them.

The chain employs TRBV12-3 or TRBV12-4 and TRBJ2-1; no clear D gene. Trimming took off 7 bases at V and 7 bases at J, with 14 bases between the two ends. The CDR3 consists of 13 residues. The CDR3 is CASIPSPKNEQFF. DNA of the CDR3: TGTGCCAGCATTCCTTCACCTAAAAATGAGCAGTTCTTC.

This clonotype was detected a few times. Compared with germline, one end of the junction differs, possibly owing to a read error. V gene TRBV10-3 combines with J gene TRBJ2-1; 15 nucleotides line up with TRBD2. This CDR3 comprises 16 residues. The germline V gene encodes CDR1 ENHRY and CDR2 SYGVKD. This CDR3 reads CAISLGLAGGYNEQFF. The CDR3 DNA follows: TGTGCCATCAGTTTGGGACTAGCGGGAGGTTACAACGAGCAGTTCTTC.

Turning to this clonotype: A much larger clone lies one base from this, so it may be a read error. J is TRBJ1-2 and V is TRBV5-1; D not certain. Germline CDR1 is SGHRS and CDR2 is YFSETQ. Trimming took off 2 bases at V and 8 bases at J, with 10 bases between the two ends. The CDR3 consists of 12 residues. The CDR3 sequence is CASSLDGRGYTF. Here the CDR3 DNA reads TGCGCCAGCAGCTTAGATGGACGCGGCTACACCTTC.

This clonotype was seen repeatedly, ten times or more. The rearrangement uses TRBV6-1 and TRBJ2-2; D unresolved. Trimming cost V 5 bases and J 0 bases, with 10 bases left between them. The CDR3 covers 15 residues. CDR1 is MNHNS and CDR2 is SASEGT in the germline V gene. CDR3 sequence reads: CASSKSDPNTGELFF. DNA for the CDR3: TGTGCCAGCAGTAAGAGCGATCCGAACACCGGGGAGCTGTTTTTT.

The DNA of the CDR3 is TGTGCCAGCAGCGTTCGTTCGGGGCTAGCGGTATACAATGAGCAGTTCTTC. Amino acids: CASSVRSGLAVYNEQFF. J is TRBJ2-1 and V is TRBV9; 7 nucleotides agree with TRBD2. Unmatched junction bases numbered 12, after V lost 2 bases and J lost 4 bases. Germline V lookup: CDR1 SGDLS, CDR2 YYNGEE. The CDR3 consists of 17 residues.

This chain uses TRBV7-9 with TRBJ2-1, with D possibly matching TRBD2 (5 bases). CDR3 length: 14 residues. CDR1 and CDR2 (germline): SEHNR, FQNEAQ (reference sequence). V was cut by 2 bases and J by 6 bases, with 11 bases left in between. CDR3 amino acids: CASSLRTDSNEQFF. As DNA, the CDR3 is TGTGCCAGCAGCTTAAGGACTGATTCCAATGAGCAGTTCTTC.

This CDR3 is CASSRDQTNEKLFF. CDR3 nucleotide sequence: TGTGCCAGCAGTCGGGACCAAACTAATGAAAAACTGTTTTTT. The genes are TRBV6-5 and TRBJ1-4; maybe TRBD1 (5 bases). Germline CDR1 and CDR2: MNHEY and SVGAGI. The ends were cut back, 5 bases at V and 1 base at J, with 8 bases in the middle. This CDR3 is 14 amino acids long.